What follows is one T cell receptor (beta chain) and its context. Produced via immunoSEQ multiplex PCR; TCRdb's table is partial and in-frame only. The sample gives 2,100,000 or so clones, approximately 96% of which show up once; 0.1% to 0.15% is in the top ten. This entry comes from a study of shared clonotypes between healthy human individuals. V lost 7 bases to trimming and J lost 7 bases, with 14 bases between them. The CDR3 loop spans 14 amino acids. Germline-derived CDR1 and CDR2 are LNHDA and SQIVND (reference sequence). The TCR comes from a man younger than 35 in good health. This chain links TRBV19 with TRBJ1-6; no clear D. What was sequenced was naive CD4+ T cells sorted from blood. Sample subset: CD45RA+ positively selected. CDR3 loop: CASTGVPGNSPLHF. CDR3 nucleotide sequence: TGTGCCAGTACCGGTGTTCCAGGAAATTCACCCCTCCACTTT.